Presented here are 30 T cell receptor beta chains from one specimen sequenced in a study of T cells in Graves' hyperthyroidism and ophthalmopathy. Amplification yielded TCR beta CDR3 regions, with RNA transcripts as the source. Carried out on the TCR CDR3, a first-round RT-PCR used the HTBI primer set. TCRdb re-analysed the multiplex PCR reads in MiXCR, keeping a single row per CDR3 protein. Of some 270,000 distinct CDR3 sequences detected, roughly 22% appear once; the ten largest clones hold about a third. Sequences were obtained from blood. The receptors stem from a woman between 40 and 50 years old with Graves' ophthalmopathy.

About this clonotype itself: A much larger clone is a single base away; this may be a read error. The chain uses TRBV6-5 and TRBJ2-7; D remains ambiguous. The CDR3 sequence is 15 residues long. V was pared by 4 bases and J by 0 bases, with 13 bases between. The V gene's germline CDR1 is MNHEY and CDR2 SVGAGI. The CDR3 sequence is CASSLTDTFSYEQYF. Here the CDR3 DNA reads TGTGCCAGCAGTTTAACCGACACTTTCTCCTACGAGCAGTACTTC.

V gene TRBV6-2 or TRBV6-3 combines with J gene TRBJ2-7; D not certain. The V end lost 8 bases, the J end lost 3 bases, and 14 bases lay between the germline ends. Germline lookup yields CDR1 MNHEY and CDR2 SVGEGT. The CDR3 is 13 amino acids. The chain's CDR3 is CASGLTEIYEQYF. In DNA, the CDR3 is TGTGCCAGCGGCCTGACCGAGATCTACGAGCAGTACTTC.

The chain links TRBV12-3 or TRBV12-4 to TRBJ2-7; 9 nucleotides align to TRBD1. The CDR3 length is 15 residues. V lost 8 bases and J lost 2; bases outside the gene matches: 10. CDR3 in DNA: TGTGCCAGCGCCCCCGGGACAGGGAGAACCTACGAGCAGTACTTC. It is translated as CASAPGTGRTYEQYF.

The sample holds many counts of this clonotype. The V and J genes are TRBV28 and TRBJ2-6; D remains ambiguous. The germline gives CDR1 MDHEN, CDR2 SYDVKM. There are 10 residues in the CDR3. The V and J ends lost 10 bases and 5 bases respectively, with 3 bases between them. The CDR3 region has the DNA TGTGCCACTAGGGCCAACGTCCTGACTTTC. Protein: CATRANVLTF.

This clonotype showed up many times. The V gene is TRBV28, the J gene TRBJ2-7; 11 positions agree with TRBD2. Germline CDR1 MDHEN, CDR2 SYDVKM. CDR3 length equals 14 residues. V lost 5 bases to trimming and J lost 6 bases; unmatched junction nucleotides: 6. The CDR3 coding sequence is TGTGCCAGCAGTATAGCGGGAGGGCCCCGCGAGCAGTACTTC. This translates into CASSIAGGPREQYF.

The sample holds many counts of this clonotype. The V and J genes are TRBV5-1 and TRBJ2-7; no reliable D call. In germline, CDR1 is SGHRS, CDR2 YFSETQ. This CDR3 region has 12 residues. V lost 1 base and J 5 bases, leaving 7 bases between the germline ends. The CDR3 DNA reads as TGCGCCAGCAGCTTGCACCCTGACGAGCAGTACTTC. Translation: CASSLHPDEQYF.

This clonotype was counted ten times or more. V gene TRBV6-5 combines with J gene TRBJ2-7; TRBD2 is a possible D gene (6 bases). The CDR3 is 14 amino acids. CDR1 and CDR2 (germline): MNHEY, SVGAGI. Trimming left V 2 bases short and J 3 bases short, with 11 bases between. This chain's CDR3 is CASSYPGVLYEQYF. CDR3 coding DNA: TGTGCCAGCAGTTACCCGGGGGTGCTCTACGAGCAGTACTTC.

The table lists this clonotype with many counts. The gene calls are TRBV20-1 and TRBJ1-2; D not resolved. CDR3 length: 12 residues. Trimming left V 3 bases short and J 4 bases short, with 9 bases between. Germline V gene data show CDR1 as DFQATT and CDR2 as SNEGSKA (reference sequence). This CDR3 reads CSASQDVYGYTF. The CDR3 nucleotides are TGCAGTGCTAGTCAGGACGTCTATGGCTACACCTTC.

The chain links TRBV12-3 or TRBV12-4 to TRBJ1-5, with D possibly matching TRBD1 (5 bases). V dropped 2 bases and J dropped 9 bases, with 14 bases sitting between them. The CDR3 spans 14 residues. CDR3 in amino acids: CASSLTGAHRPQHF. CDR3 nucleotides: TGTGCCAGCAGTTTAACAGGAGCGCACCGGCCCCAGCATTTT.

This clonotype was picked up many times. The chain employs TRBV20-1 and TRBJ2-7, with D possibly called TRBD1 or TRBD2 (5 bases each). The V gene's germline CDR1 is DFQATT and CDR2 SNEGSKA (reference sequence). V lost 0 bases to trimming and J lost 3 bases, with 12 bases between them. The CDR3 contains 14 residues. This CDR3 reads CSARDGGTGYEQYF. The CDR3 DNA reads as TGCAGTGCTAGAGATGGGGGAACGGGCTACGAGCAGTACTTC.

As concerns this clonotype: The junction shows a germline mismatch at one end, possibly a read error. The rearrangement uses TRBV28 and TRBJ1-1; D gene uncertain. This CDR3 has 11 amino acids. Germline V gene lookup returns CDR1 MDHEN and CDR2 SYDVKM. CDR3 region: CAVLMNTEAYF. The CDR3 coding sequence is TGTGCAGTCCTCATGAACACTGAAGCTTACTTT.

This chain joins TRBV6-5 and TRBJ2-2; the D is unclear. This CDR3 is built from 13 residues. The V gene lost 4 bases and the J gene lost 6 bases, with 9 bases spanning the gap. CDR1 MNHEY and CDR2 SVGAGI come from the germline V gene. In nucleotides, the CDR3 is TGTGCCAGCAGTTCGGAACGTCCCGGGGAGCTGTTTTTT. This codes for CASSSERPGELFF.

This sequence joins TRBV10-3 and TRBJ2-7, with 13 bases that match TRBD2. This CDR3 comprises 14 residues. The V and J ends lost 6 bases and 7 bases, in that order; junction bases with no gene match: 6. CDR1 and CDR2 (germline): ENHRY, SYGVKD. The CDR3 nucleotides read TGTGCCATCAGCCCGGGACTAGCGGGACGGGAGCAGTACTTC. Amino acid sequence: CAISPGLAGREQYF.

The rearrangement links TRBV11-2 to TRBJ1-5; the D gene is possibly TRBD1 (5 bases). The germline CDR1 and CDR2 sequences are SGHAT and FQNNGV. Trimming shortened V by 1 base and J by 7 bases, and 11 bases separated the two germline ends. The CDR3 length is 14 residues. The chain's CDR3 is CASSLVGGEQPQHF. The CDR3 nucleotides are TGTGCCAGCAGCTTAGTGGGGGGAGAACAGCCCCAGCATTTT. The full variable domain, completed using reference TRBV11-2 and TRBJ1-5, is EAGVAQSPRYKIIEKRQSVAFWCNPISGHATLYWYQQILGQGPKLLIQFQNNGVVDDSQLPKDRFSAERLKGVDSTLKIQPAKLEDSAVYLCASSLVGGEQPQHFGDGTRLSIL.

This clonotype has just a few counts. The chain employs TRBV30 and TRBJ2-7; 9 nucleotides line up with TRBD1. The ends lost 8 bases at V and 1 base at J; junction bases unmatched: 3. CDR3 length: 12 amino acids. Germline CDR1 reads GTSNPN; CDR2 reads SVGIG (reference sequence). The CDR3 DNA sequence: TGTGCCGGACAGGGGAAGTCCTACGAGCAGTACTTC. Residues: CAGQGKSYEQYF.

This clonotype was counted at least ten times. The rearrangement joins TRBV29-1 to TRBJ1-1; D might be TRBD1 (6 bases). Deletions cut 4 bases from V and 5 bases from J, with 38 bases between. The CDR3 consists of 21 residues. Looked up from germline, CDR1 is SQVTM and CDR2 is ANQGSEA. This CDR3 reads CSVVTGTTLIGPSLGGTEAFF. In DNA, the CDR3 is TGCAGCGTTGTCACAGGGACCACCCTAATAGGGCCTAGCCTTGGTGGAACTGAAGCTTTCTTT.

This chain links TRBV12-3 or TRBV12-4 with TRBJ1-1, with a possible D match to TRBD1 (5 bases). V lost 1 base, J lost 1 base, and 10 bases lay in between. The CDR3 length is 15 residues. The CDR3 sequence is CASSLVLGENTEAFF. The DNA of the CDR3 is TGTGCCAGCAGTTTAGTTCTGGGGGAGAACACTGAAGCTTTCTTT.

This clonotype was observed at least ten times. The chain couples TRBV19 to TRBJ1-2; no reliable D call. This CDR3 comprises 12 residues. Trimming took 5 bases from V and 3 from J, leaving 7 bases between them. Germline-derived CDR1 and CDR2 are LNHDA and SQIVND (reference sequence). In nucleotides, the CDR3 is TGTGCCAGTAGTCGGGATTACTATGGCTACACCTTC. The encoded protein is CASSRDYYGYTF.

This clonotype was observed at least ten times. This sequence joins TRBV27 and TRBJ2-7; TRBD2 matches at 7 bases. The CDR3 covers 14 residues. V shed 5 bases, J shed 1 base, and the junction held 5 bases outside the gene matches. The germline V gene encodes CDR1 MNHEY and CDR2 SMNVEV (reference sequence). CDR3 sequence reads: CASSASGPSYEQYF. The CDR3 nucleotides read TGTGCCAGCAGTGCTAGCGGACCTTCCTACGAGCAGTACTTC.

The table lists this clonotype with many counts. This chain's CDR3 is CASSTPDRGLSYEQYF. The CDR3, as DNA: TGTGCCAGCAGTACCCCTGACAGGGGTCTCTCCTACGAGCAGTACTTC. The genes are TRBV28 and TRBJ2-7, with 8 bases identical to TRBD1. This CDR3 is 16 amino acids long. CDR1 MDHEN and CDR2 SYDVKM come from the germline V gene. V was pared by 5 bases and J by 0 bases, with 9 bases of the junction left unmatched.

This clonotype appeared many times. The rearrangement uses TRBV27 and TRBJ1-2; D gene uncertain. The CDR3 length is 15 residues. V lost 2 bases and J lost 2, with 12 bases in between. CDR1 is MNHEY, CDR2 SMNVEV, per germline (reference sequence). CDR3 DNA: TGTGCCAGCAGTTTAGGCAGGCCCGAGAACTATGGCTACACCTTC. Translation: CASSLGRPENYGYTF.

The table lists this clonotype with a count of one. The rearrangement uses TRBV28 and TRBJ2-7; 9 positions match TRBD1. The J segment lost 5 bases and the V segment lost 6 bases, leaving 8 bases of the junction unmatched. The CDR3 extends over 14 amino acids. Germline CDR1 is MDHEN and CDR2 is SYDVKM. The CDR3 region is CASSPSGQGHEQYF. In DNA, the CDR3 is TGTGCCAGCAGCCCGTCGGGACAGGGACACGAGCAGTACTTC.

The chain carries TRBV6-2 or TRBV6-3 and TRBJ1-5; D possibly corresponds to TRBD1 (6 bases). Between the trimmed V and J ends, which lost 2 bases and 2 bases, there was a span of 10 bases. Germline V gene data show CDR1 as MNHEY and CDR2 as SVGEGT. The CDR3 is 15 amino acids. CDR3 nucleotide sequence: TGTGCCAGCAGTTACAGGGCAGGGGGCAATCAGCCCCAGCATTTT. Translating gives CASSYRAGGNQPQHF.

This clonotype was picked up many times. The CDR3 bases are TGTGCCAGCCAAAGGCGAGCCTCCTTCTCTGGGGCCAACGTCCTGACTTTC. Translating gives CASQRRASFSGANVLTF. The rearrangement uses TRBV6-1 and TRBJ2-6, with unresolved D. Germline V gene lookup returns CDR1 MNHNS and CDR2 SASEGT. The V end lost 8 bases, the J end lost 0 bases, and 17 bases lay between the germline ends. The CDR3 is made up of 17 amino acids.

This chain joins TRBV28 and TRBJ2-4, with D perhaps TRBD1 (7 bases). The V gene lost 10 bases and the J gene lost 2 bases, with 18 bases spanning the gap. The CDR3 runs 15 residues. Per germline, CDR1 MDHEN and CDR2 SYDVKM. CDR3 sequence (DNA): TGTGCCATCCACAGGGGAGGAGGGTCCAAAAACATTCAGTACTTC. This sequence encodes CAIHRGGGSKNIQYF.

This clonotype showed up many times. The chain links TRBV29-1 to TRBJ2-5, with TRBD1 identical over 7 bases. CDR1 is SQVTM, CDR2 ANQGSEA, per germline. With 0 bases clipped from V and 2 bases from J, the junction kept 3 bases outside the gene matches. This CDR3 has 14 amino acids. CDR3 region: CSVEEVGQQETQYF. DNA of the CDR3: TGCAGCGTTGAAGAAGTGGGACAGCAAGAGACCCAGTACTTC.

This clonotype has ten or more counts. The genes are TRBV2 and TRBJ1-5; D might be TRBD1 (6 bases). The germline gives CDR1 SNHLY, CDR2 FYNNEI. V was trimmed by 8 bases and J by 6 bases, leaving 20 bases between them. The CDR3 has 15 amino acids. CDR3 sequence (DNA): TGTGCCAGCGAAACCGGGGGGCAGTCTCTTCAGCCCCAGCATTTT. Encoded protein: CASETGGQSLQPQHF.

This clonotype was counted many times. CDR3 sequence: CSVVGIGLNTEAFF. The CDR3 DNA sequence: TGCAGCGTTGTGGGAATCGGCCTGAACACTGAAGCTTTCTTT. The chain employs TRBV29-1 and TRBJ1-1; no clear D. The CDR3 consists of 14 residues. Deletions cut 4 bases from V and 0 bases from J, with 12 bases between. The germline V gene encodes CDR1 SQVTM and CDR2 ANQGSEA.

At least ten counts were recorded for this clonotype. The chain combines TRBV28 with TRBJ2-7; D unclear. Germline lookup yields CDR1 MDHEN and CDR2 SYDVKM. CDR3 length: 16 amino acids. V was trimmed by 3 bases and J by 1 base, leaving 16 bases between them. CDR3 in amino acids: CASSFPTSEPSYEQYF. CDR3 coding DNA: TGTGCCAGCAGTTTCCCCACGTCGGAACCATCCTACGAGCAGTACTTC. The whole variable domain, filled in from reference TRBV28 and TRBJ2-7, reads DVKVTQSSRYLVKRTGEKVFLECVQDMDHENMFWYRQDPGLGLRLIYFSYDVKMKEKGDIPEGYSVSREKKERFSLILESASTNQTSMYLCASSFPTSEPSYEQYFGPGTRLTVT.

This clonotype showed up many times. V usage is TRBV27 and J usage is TRBJ2-7; 7 nucleotides match TRBD1. The trim removed 5 bases at V and 2 bases at J, leaving 6 bases unmatched. The germline V gene has CDR1 MNHEY and CDR2 SMNVEV (reference sequence). The CDR3 length is 14 residues. The CDR3 is CASSRRDSPYEQYF. The CDR3 region has the DNA TGTGCCAGCAGTAGACGGGACAGTCCCTACGAGCAGTACTTC.